This entry concerns a single TCR beta chain. The CDR3 spans 16 residues. Germline V lookup: CDR1 LNHNV, CDR2 YYDKDF (reference sequence). J lost 9 bases, V lost 0 bases, and 10 bases had no gene match. The data originate from a study of cytomegalovirus exposure and HLA in healthy donors. Study summary: The approximately 120 validation repertoires used the same platform as the 666 first-cohort repertoires, a later analysis reported.

TCRdb's table, derived via immunoSEQ multiplex PCR, lists solely in-frame clones and lacks some. The table records 140,000 to 150,000 clones, approximately 93% of them present only once. The sample comprised PBMCs. This rearrangement joins TRBV15 to TRBJ2-1, with TRBD2 matching 8 bases. The receptor's source is a man younger than 35 in good health and CMV-seronegative. The CDR3 sequence is CATSREGTRSLGEQFF. The DNA of the CDR3 is TGTGCCACCAGCAGAGAGGGGACTAGATCCCTCGGTGAGCAGTTCTTC.